This T cell receptor beta chain was identified during a study of cytomegalovirus exposure and HLA in healthy donors. CDR1 is SQVTM, CDR2 ANQGSEA, per germline. The CDR3 sequence is 15 residues long. The ends lost 4 bases at V and 3 bases at J; junction bases unmatched: 9. The PCR used 60 Vbeta and 13 Jbeta primers. Clones were read by immunoSEQ multiplex PCR, and TCRdb kept only the in-frame ones, dropping some. Of about 130,000 clones in the sample, roughly 80% are singletons; the top ten hold about 2.9%. Worth noting for this clone: As yet, its antigen is unknown.

Findings and limits, study-wide: A later analysis reportedly identified an Asian-associated ancestry cluster as carrying fewer N-insertions than the roughly 700-donor mean. By HLA locus, TCR association rates varied in a later analysis, with DRB1 showing the most and HLA-C the fewest. TRBV6-2, TRBV6-3 and some other V segments were excluded as indistinguishable. Several of the most significant clusters appeared linked to common viral pathogens, based on a later analysis.

The sample consisted of PBMCs. The clonotype was recovered from a man aged 40-50 years in good health and CMV-seronegative. This chain links TRBV29-1 with TRBJ2-3, with 8 bases matching TRBD1. DNA of the CDR3: TGCAGCGTTGTTCGTGGCAGGGGGCGTACAGATACGCAGTATTTT. This encodes CSVVRGRGRTDTQYF.